The next 24 T cell receptor beta chains were all read from a single sample in a study of CD8+ T cells in alopecia areata (dated 2018 in TCRdb). The library was made by the immunoSEQ multiplex PCR assay. RNA was extracted from all samples and reverse transcribed into cDNA as template for TCR sequencing. TCRdb took this table from immuneACCESS and kept in-frame rearrangements with V and J called. Such tables lack part of the clones; where checked against another copy, unresolved V genes explain under half of the gap, and the rest is unexplained. Here the sample has 150,000 or so clones; around 47% occur a single time. Roughly 7.5% of the sample lies in the top ten. Input material: CD4+ T cells sorted from blood. All receptors come from a human donor with alopecia areata.

This clone has more than one count but fewer than ten. In the same sample, other DNA sequences code for this CDR3. The gene calls are TRBV5-1 and TRBJ2-3; D is perhaps TRBD2 (5 bases). This CDR3 is 13 amino acids long. Germline-derived CDR1 and CDR2 are SGHRS and YFSETQ. Trimming pared 4 bases from V and 1 base from J, leaving 7 bases between. The CDR3 DNA reads as TGCGCCAGCAGCGGAGGCGGCACAGATACGCAGTATTTT. Its translation is CASSGGGTDTQYF.

A few counts support this clone. The chain couples TRBV6-5 to TRBJ2-2; 10 bases match TRBD2. With V trimmed by 4 bases and J by 1 base, 3 bases remained unmatched. The CDR3 covers 16 residues. Germline V gene lookup returns CDR1 MNHEY and CDR2 SVGAGI. In DNA, the CDR3 is TGTGCCAGCAGTTCCGGGACTAGCGTGAACACCGGGGAGCTGTTTTTT. It codes for CASSSGTSVNTGELFF.

The genes are TRBV2 and TRBJ2-5; D is possibly TRBD2 (6 bases). Trimming shortened V by 6 bases and J by 0 bases, and 8 bases separated the two germline ends. Per germline, CDR1 SNHLY and CDR2 FYNNEI. CDR3 size: 13 residues. The CDR3: CASRRDYQETQYF. The CDR3 DNA reads as TGTGCCAGCAGACGGGACTACCAAGAGACCCAGTACTTC.

The rearrangement uses TRBV5-1 and TRBJ2-5, with 9 bases that match TRBD2. With 4 bases clipped from V and 5 bases from J, the junction kept 9 bases outside the gene matches. In germline, CDR1 is SGHRS, CDR2 YFSETQ. The CDR3 has 15 residues. The CDR3 spells CASSPIAGAFETQYF. The CDR3 DNA follows: TGCGCCAGCAGCCCAATAGCGGGAGCATTTGAGACCCAGTACTTC.

V and J are TRBV5-1 and TRBJ2-3; 8 bases align to TRBD2. The CDR3 consists of 15 residues. Losses at the gene ends were 0 bases for V and 3 bases for J; bases not matched to a gene: 3. From germline, CDR1 is SGHRS and CDR2 YFSETQ. In DNA, the CDR3 is TGCGCCAGCAGCTTGGAGCGGGAGAGGACAGATACGCAGTATTTT. Protein: CASSLERERTDTQYF. The variable domain in full, with the rest retrieved from reference TRBV5-1 and TRBJ2-3, is KAGVTQTPRYLIKTRGQQVTLSCSPISGHRSVSWYQQTPGQGLQFLFEYFSETQRNKGNFPGRFSGRQFSNSRSEMNVSTLELGDSALYLCASSLERERTDTQYFGPGTRLTVL.

This clone turned up a few times. V is TRBV15 and J is TRBJ1-2, with 11 bases matching TRBD1. With V trimmed by 2 bases and J by 4 bases, 6 bases remained unmatched. The CDR3 spans 16 residues. Germline assignment: CDR1 LNHNV and CDR2 YYDKDF (reference sequence). The CDR3 protein is CATSRPDRGRGYGYTF. The CDR3 nucleotides read TGTGCCACCAGCAGACCGGACAGGGGGCGCGGCTATGGCTACACCTTC. Using reference TRBV15 and TRBJ1-2 for the parts outside the CDR3, the full variable domain is DAMVIQNPRYQVTQFGKPVTLSCSQTLNHNVMYWYQQKSSQAPKLLFHYYDKDFNNEADTPDNFQSRRPNTSFCFLDIRSPGLGDTAMYLCATSRPDRGRGYGYTFGSGTRLTVV.

The V gene is TRBV6-1, the J gene TRBJ2-7, with 10 bases matching TRBD1. From germline, CDR1 is MNHNS and CDR2 SASEGT. The CDR3 has 15 residues. V shed 5 bases, J shed 10 bases, and the junction held 14 bases outside the gene matches. In DNA form, the CDR3 reads TGTGCCAGCAGTCCCGCCGGGACAGGGGCTACCCCACAGTACTTC. This sequence encodes CASSPAGTGATPQYF.

The chain employs TRBV29-1 and TRBJ2-5; 7 bases align to TRBD2. V was pared by 1 base and J by 2 bases, with 10 bases of the junction left unmatched. The CDR3 spans 16 residues. Germline V CDR1 and CDR2: SQVTM, ANQGSEA. The CDR3 coding sequence is TGCAGCGTTGAAGTGGAGCAGCGGGGCCCACAAGAGACCCAGTACTTC. Encoded protein: CSVEVEQRGPQETQYF.

V gene TRBV9 combines with J gene TRBJ2-1; 9 bases fit TRBD2. The CDR3 covers 13 residues. J gave up 9 bases and V 0 bases, and 1 base lay outside the gene matches. Germline loops: CDR1 SGDLS, CDR2 YYNGEE. The chain's CDR3 is CASSVGGRAEQFF. For the CDR3, the DNA is TGTGCCAGCAGCGTAGGCGGGAGGGCTGAGCAGTTCTTC.

This clone was seen once. This chain joins TRBV5-1 and TRBJ2-2; a weak D match, TRBD1 (6 bases). The V gene lost 0 bases and the J gene lost 2 bases, with 8 bases spanning the gap. CDR1 is SGHRS, CDR2 YFSETQ, per germline. The CDR3 runs to 15 residues. The CDR3 region has the DNA TGCGCCAGCAGCTTGGAACAGGGTAACACCGGGGAGCTGTTTTTT. Translation: CASSLEQGNTGELFF.

The CDR3 DNA is TGTGCCAGCAGCTTACGCCGTCTAGCGGGAATGGTTAGGGATGAGCAGTTCTTC. Protein sequence: CASSLRRLAGMVRDEQFF. The chain joins TRBV7-9 to TRBJ2-1; 9 bases align to TRBD2. V lost 2 bases to trimming and J lost 8 bases; unmatched junction nucleotides: 16. This CDR3 has 18 residues. Germline-derived CDR1 and CDR2 are SEHNR and FQNEAQ (reference sequence).

The chain uses TRBV7-6 and TRBJ2-7, with 10 bases lining up with TRBD1. Germline V gives CDR1 SGHVS, CDR2 FNYEAQ. The CDR3 is made up of 15 amino acids. Trimming cost V 5 bases and J 9 bases; bases outside gene matches: 13. The CDR3 protein is CASSQGTGERMVQYF. In DNA, the CDR3 is TGTGCCAGCAGCCAAGGGACAGGGGAGAGAATGGTGCAGTACTTC. The full variable domain, rest sourced from reference TRBV7-6 and TRBJ2-7, is GAGVSQSPRYKVTKRGQDVALRCDPISGHVSLYWYRQALGQGPEFLTYFNYEAQQDKSGLPNDRFSAERPEGSISTLTIQRTEQRDSAMYRCASSQGTGERMVQYFGPGTRLTVT.

This sequence joins TRBV7-9 and TRBJ2-7, with D possibly matching TRBD1 (6 bases). CDR1 and CDR2 (germline): SEHNR, FQNEAQ (reference sequence). CDR3 length: 15 residues. V shed 3 bases and J shed 3 bases, with 15 bases lying between them. CDR3: CASSFGKTGFYEQYF. In DNA, the CDR3 is TGTGCCAGCAGCTTCGGGAAAACAGGGTTCTACGAGCAGTACTTC.

The V gene is TRBV28, the J gene TRBJ2-3; D not resolved. The CDR3 totals 11 residues. Germline CDR1 and CDR2: MDHEN and SYDVKM. Trimming took 3 bases from V and 8 from J, leaving 6 bases between them. In DNA form, the CDR3 reads TGTGCCAGCAGTTTTCTGAGTACGCAGTATTTT. It is translated as CASSFLSTQYF.

The chain uses TRBV5-1 and TRBJ2-7; the D gene is possibly TRBD1 (6 bases). CDR1 is SGHRS, CDR2 YFSETQ, per germline. The V and J ends lost 1 base and 0 bases respectively, with 8 bases between them. This CDR3 has 14 residues. The CDR3 protein is CASSLRTASYEQYF. The CDR3 DNA follows: TGCGCCAGCAGCTTGCGGACAGCCTCCTACGAGCAGTACTTC. The variable domain in full, completed from reference TRBV5-1 and TRBJ2-7, reads KAGVTQTPRYLIKTRGQQVTLSCSPISGHRSVSWYQQTPGQGLQFLFEYFSETQRNKGNFPGRFSGRQFSNSRSEMNVSTLELGDSALYLCASSLRTASYEQYFGPGTRLTVT.

The CDR3 sequence is CSAARQGNNEQFF. In nucleotides, the CDR3 is TGCAGCGCCGCGCGACAGGGGAACAATGAGCAGTTCTTC. V gene TRBV29-1 combines with J gene TRBJ2-1, with 8 bases fitting TRBD1. The CDR3 runs 13 residues. V shed 7 bases, J shed 5 bases, and the junction held 7 bases outside the gene matches. Germline-derived CDR1 and CDR2 are SQVTM and ANQGSEA.

V is TRBV7-9 and J is TRBJ2-7; D is unclear. This CDR3 contains 11 residues. V was trimmed by 2 bases and J by 6 bases, leaving 5 bases between them. Germline CDR1 SEHNR, CDR2 FQNEAQ (reference sequence). In DNA form, the CDR3 reads TGTGCCAGCAGCTTACATCGCGAGCAGTACTTC. This gives the protein CASSLHREQYF.

This clone has a count of ten or more. The chain combines TRBV15 with TRBJ2-1; 8 bases match TRBD2. CDR1 and CDR2 from the germline V gene are LNHNV and YYDKDF (reference sequence). The CDR3 is 15 amino acids. V was clipped by 0 bases and J by 8 bases; unmatched bases: 6. CDR3 protein: CATSRDPTGGDEQFF. CDR3 bases: TGTGCCACCAGCAGAGATCCTACGGGAGGGGATGAGCAGTTCTTC.

The V and J genes are TRBV5-1 and TRBJ2-2; 8 nucleotides match TRBD1. V dropped 4 bases and J dropped 0; count of bases not matched to a gene: 5. The germline V gene has CDR1 SGHRS and CDR2 YFSETQ. The CDR3 runs to 16 residues. CDR3 in DNA: TGCGCCAGCAGCAATGCGGGACAGGCGAACACCGGGGAGCTGTTTTTT. As protein: CASSNAGQANTGELFF.

This chain connects TRBV29-1 to TRBJ2-5, with unresolved D. Trimming removed 2 bases from V and 1 base from J, with 8 bases in between. Germline-derived CDR1 and CDR2 are SQVTM and ANQGSEA. The CDR3 spans 13 residues. The CDR3: CSVEKNTQETQYF. As DNA, the CDR3 is TGCAGCGTTGAAAAAAACACCCAAGAGACCCAGTACTTC.

The chain combines TRBV15 with TRBJ1-5; D gene uncertain. The V and J ends lost 5 bases and 1 base respectively, with 9 bases between them. Germline values: CDR1 LNHNV, CDR2 YYDKDF (reference sequence). The CDR3 has 14 amino acids. The CDR3 DNA reads as TGTGCCACCAGCCCTCGGCGCAGCAATCAGCCCCAGCATTTT. This translates into CATSPRRSNQPQHF.

The genes are TRBV4-1 and TRBJ2-5, with unresolved D. This CDR3 spans 16 amino acids. V was trimmed by 0 bases and J by 2 bases, leaving 13 bases between them. CDR1 and CDR2 from the germline V gene are MGHRA and YSYEKL. The CDR3 loop reads CASSQDPPDGQETQYF. Written as DNA, the CDR3 is TGCGCCAGCAGCCAAGATCCACCGGACGGGCAAGAGACCCAGTACTTC.

V and J are TRBV29-1 and TRBJ2-7; possibly TRBD2 for D (6 bases). The CDR3 loop spans 13 amino acids. Trimming cost V 7 bases and J 1 base, with 14 bases left between them. Germline loops: CDR1 SQVTM, CDR2 ANQGSEA. The CDR3 region has the DNA TGCAGCGGTGGGGGAGGAGGGTCCTACGAGCAGTACTTC. This gives the protein CSGGGGGSYEQYF.

The chain joins TRBV30 to TRBJ2-1; 7 nucleotides match TRBD2. Germline V gene lookup returns CDR1 GTSNPN and CDR2 SVGIG (reference sequence). This CDR3 contains 14 residues. The J segment lost 1 base and the V segment lost 4 bases, leaving 4 bases of the junction unmatched. The CDR3: CAWNGRESYNEQFF. CDR3 DNA: TGTGCCTGGAATGGGCGGGAGTCCTACAATGAGCAGTTCTTC. The full variable domain, rest sourced from reference TRBV30 and TRBJ2-1, is SQTIHQWPATLVQPVGSPLSLECTVEGTSNPNLYWYRQAAGRGLQLLFYSVGIGQISSEVPQNLSASRPQDRQFILSSKKLLLSDSGFYLCAWNGRESYNEQFFGPGTRLTVL.